These 3 T cell receptor beta chains were sequenced from one sample in a study of T-cell reconstitution after alpha-beta-depleted transplantation in children. Unique molecular identifiers were built into the TCRbeta library. TCRdb recomputed calls from the PCR reads with MiXCR, one row per CDR3 protein. The repertoire consists of about 20,000 distinct CDR3 sequences, with under 13% occurring once and the leading ten covering 20% to 30%. Material: PBMCs from the stem cell graft donor, obtained from the stem cell graft. These receptors all come from a human donor who donated a stem cell graft to a child with chronic granulomatous disease.

This clonotype was picked up many times. The chain is built from TRBV12-3 or TRBV12-4 and TRBJ2-5; possible D gene TRBD2, 7 bases. The CDR3 has 15 amino acids. V lost 7 bases and J lost 4, with 19 bases in between. CDR3: CASIRSGGPGETQYF. For the CDR3, the DNA is TGTGCCAGCATACGATCCGGGGGGCCAGGAGAGACCCAGTACTTC.

This clonotype qualifies as medium-sized. V gene TRBV7-2 combines with J gene TRBJ2-2; a possible D gene is TRBD1 (5 bases). The CDR3 is 15 residues long. Trimming pared 5 bases from V and 1 base from J, leaving 11 bases between. Looked up from germline, CDR1 is SGHTA and CDR2 is FQGNSA. The CDR3 loop is CASSLWTQNTGELFF. DNA for the CDR3: TGTGCCAGCAGCCTTTGGACACAGAACACCGGGGAGCTGTTTTTT.

This clonotype was observed many times. The V and J genes are TRBV12-3 or TRBV12-4 and TRBJ1-6, with a possible D match to TRBD1 (5 bases). This CDR3 has 15 amino acids. V lost 5 bases and J 5 bases, leaving 13 bases between the germline ends. The CDR3 DNA sequence: TGTGCCAGCAGTGCCTCTAGGGGCGATAATTCACCCCTCCACTTT. It specifies CASSASRGDNSPLHF.